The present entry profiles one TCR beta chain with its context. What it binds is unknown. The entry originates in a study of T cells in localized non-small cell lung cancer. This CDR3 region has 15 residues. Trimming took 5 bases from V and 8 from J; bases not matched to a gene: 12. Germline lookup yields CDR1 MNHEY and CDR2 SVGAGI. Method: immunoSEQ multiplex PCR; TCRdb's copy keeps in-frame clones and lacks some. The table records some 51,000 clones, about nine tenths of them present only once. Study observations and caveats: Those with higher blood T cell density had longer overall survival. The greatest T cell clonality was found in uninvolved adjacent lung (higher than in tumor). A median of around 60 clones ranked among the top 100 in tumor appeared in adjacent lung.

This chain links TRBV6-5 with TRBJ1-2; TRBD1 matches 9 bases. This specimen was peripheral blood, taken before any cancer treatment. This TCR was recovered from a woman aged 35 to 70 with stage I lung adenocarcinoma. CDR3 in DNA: TGTGCCAGCAGTCGCCTCACAGGGGGCGGAGGGGGCTACACCTTC. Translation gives CASSRLTGGGGGYTF.